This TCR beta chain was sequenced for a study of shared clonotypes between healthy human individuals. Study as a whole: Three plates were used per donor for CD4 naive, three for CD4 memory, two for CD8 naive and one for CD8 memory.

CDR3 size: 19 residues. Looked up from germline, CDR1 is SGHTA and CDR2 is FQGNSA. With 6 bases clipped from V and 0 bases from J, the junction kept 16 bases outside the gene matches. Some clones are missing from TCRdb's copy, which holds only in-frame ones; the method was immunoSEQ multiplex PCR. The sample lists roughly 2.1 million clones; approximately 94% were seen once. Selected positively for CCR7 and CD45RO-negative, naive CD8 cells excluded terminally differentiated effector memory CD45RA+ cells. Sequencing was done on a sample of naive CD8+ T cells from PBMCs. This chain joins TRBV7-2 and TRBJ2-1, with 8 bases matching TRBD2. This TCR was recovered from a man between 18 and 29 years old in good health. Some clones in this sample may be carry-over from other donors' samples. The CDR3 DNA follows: TGTGCCAGCAGTCCAGGGTCCAGCGGGAGCCCCCCCTCCTACAATGAGCAGTTCTTC. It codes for CASSPGSSGSPPSYNEQFF.